This T cell receptor beta chain was sequenced during a study of identical twins. Findings and limits, study-wide: Recombination models fit unrelated individuals' TCR alpha sharing but underestimated twins'. While abundant cord blood beta clonotypes carried fewer insertions, memory repertoires showed no such pattern.

Healthy Caucasians provided all donations. Unique molecular identifiers were present on the cDNA, and a universal primer site came from template switching. TCRdb reprocessed the 5' RACE reads with MiXCR, giving one entry per CDR3 protein. The sample shows roughly 1,500,000 distinct CDR3 sequences, about 31% of them seen only once. Germline V gene lookup returns CDR1 MNHEY and CDR2 SMNVEV (reference sequence). This CDR3 is 11 amino acids long. V shed 7 bases and J shed 9 bases, with 10 bases lying between them. A note on this clonotype: Its antigen is still unknown.

The sample consisted of cord blood. The chain joins TRBV27 to TRBJ2-4, with unresolved D. The TCR sequence derives from a newborn girl in good health. The CDR3 loop is CASTRRAIQYF. The CDR3 nucleotides read TGTGCCAGCACGAGAAGGGCCATTCAGTACTTC.